The TCR beta chain under discussion was sequenced for a study of Ad26.COV2.S vaccination and SARS-CoV-2 variants. Points from the study as a whole: Measurement of non-spike TCR breadth gave similar results in vaccine and placebo recipients.

With 2 bases removed from V and 3 bases from J, the gap between germline ends came to 10 bases. In germline, CDR1 is MGHDK, CDR2 SYGVNS. The CDR3 has 14 amino acids. About this clone itself: The antigen is not known.

Clones were sequenced by immunoSEQ multiplex PCR, and TCRdb holds only the in-frame ones, with some missing. The sample yields under 150,000 clones, roughly 88% seen once. The TCR sequence derives from a human donor who had recovered from COVID-19. The rearrangement links TRBV25-1 to TRBJ1-1, with D perhaps TRBD1 (5 bases). The sample in question was peripheral blood, obtained after recovery from COVID-19. CDR3 amino acids: CASSEQGGYTEAFF. Here the CDR3 DNA reads TGTGCCAGCAGTGAACAGGGAGGGTACACTGAAGCTTTCTTT.